Shown below are 2 T cell receptor beta chains from a single sample sequenced in a study of early T cells in non-severe SARS-CoV-2 infection. TCRdb ran MiXCR on the 5' RACE reads and lists one entry per CDR3 protein. The sample has roughly 26,000 distinct CDR3 sequences, approximately 4% seen once. The material sequenced was whole blood. The receptors originated from an adult who was a healthcare worker with PCR-confirmed SARS-CoV-2 infection or an uninfected control (not recorded which).

This clonotype was seen repeatedly, ten times or more. The V gene is TRBV29-1, the J gene TRBJ2-3, with a possible D match to TRBD2 (5 bases). Trimming cost V 3 bases and J 5 bases, with 9 bases left between them. Germline loops: CDR1 SQVTM, CDR2 ANQGSEA. The CDR3 totals 12 residues. As DNA, the CDR3 is TGCAGCGTTGAGGACCGGGGAGATACGCAGTATTTT. Residues: CSVEDRGDTQYF.

This sequence joins TRBV5-1 and TRBJ2-3, with D possibly being TRBD2 (5 bases). There are 15 residues in the CDR3. The germline CDR1 and CDR2 sequences are SGHRS and YFSETQ. The V end lost 0 bases, the J end lost 2 bases, and 10 bases lay between the germline ends. The CDR3 DNA is TGCGCCAGCAGCTTGGCGGACTCTACCACAGATACGCAGTATTTT. Translation gives CASSLADSTTDTQYF. Using reference TRBV5-1 and TRBJ2-3 for the parts outside the CDR3, the full variable domain is KAGVTQTPRYLIKTRGQQVTLSCSPISGHRSVSWYQQTPGQGLQFLFEYFSETQRNKGNFPGRFSGRQFSNSRSEMNVSTLELGDSALYLCASSLADSTTDTQYFGPGTRLTVL.